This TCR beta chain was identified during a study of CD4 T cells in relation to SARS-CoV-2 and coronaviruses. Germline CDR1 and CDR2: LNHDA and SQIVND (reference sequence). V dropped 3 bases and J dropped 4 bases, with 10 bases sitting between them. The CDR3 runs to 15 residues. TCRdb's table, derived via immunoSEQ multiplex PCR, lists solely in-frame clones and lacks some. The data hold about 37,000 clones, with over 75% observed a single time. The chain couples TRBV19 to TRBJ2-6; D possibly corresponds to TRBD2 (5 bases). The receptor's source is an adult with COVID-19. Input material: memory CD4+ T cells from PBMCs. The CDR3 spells CASSMWSGGANVLTF. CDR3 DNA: TGTGCCAGTAGTATGTGGTCGGGAGGGGCCAACGTCCTGACTTTC.